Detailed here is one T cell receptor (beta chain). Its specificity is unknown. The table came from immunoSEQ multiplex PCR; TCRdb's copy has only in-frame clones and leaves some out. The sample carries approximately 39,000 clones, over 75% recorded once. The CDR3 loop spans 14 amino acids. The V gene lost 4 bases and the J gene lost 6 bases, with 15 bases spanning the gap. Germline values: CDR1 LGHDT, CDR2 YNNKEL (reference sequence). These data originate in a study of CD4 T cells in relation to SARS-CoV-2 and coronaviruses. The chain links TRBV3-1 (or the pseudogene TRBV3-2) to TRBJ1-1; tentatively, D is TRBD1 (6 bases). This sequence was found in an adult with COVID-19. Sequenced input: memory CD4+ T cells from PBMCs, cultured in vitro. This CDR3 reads CASSPMGQGSEAFF. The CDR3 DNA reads TGTGCCAGCAGCCCCATGGGTCAGGGGTCTGAAGCTTTCTTT.